This T cell receptor (beta chain) was found in a study of a mutant IDH1 vaccine in newly diagnosed glioma. The time point is: week 35, safety follow-up. Vaccination comprised doses that each held 300 ug of mutant IDH1 20-mer peptide, plus topical imiquimod. A note on this clone: Its specificity is unknown.

The table came from immunoSEQ multiplex PCR; TCRdb's copy has only in-frame clones and leaves some out. The sample carries 35,000 to 45,000 clones, approximately 83% recorded once. The sequencing used PBMCs, collected from a glioma patient whose treatment included an IDH1 peptide vaccine. The sequence came from a woman aged 45 to 65 with glioma.

In DNA form, the CDR3 reads TGCGCCAGCAGCTTGGGGCGATCTGGGGCCAACGTCCTGACTTTC. Translating it yields CASSLGRSGANVLTF. This sequence joins TRBV5-1 and TRBJ2-6; D not certain. CDR1 and CDR2 (germline): SGHRS, YFSETQ. CDR3 length: 15 residues. V was cut by 0 bases and J by 1 base, with 5 bases left in between. Using reference TRBV5-1 and TRBJ2-6 for the parts outside the CDR3, the full variable domain is KAGVTQTPRYLIKTRGQQVTLSCSPISGHRSVSWYQQTPGQGLQFLFEYFSETQRNKGNFPGRFSGRQFSNSRSEMNVSTLELGDSALYLCASSLGRSGANVLTFGAGSRLTVL.